This T cell receptor beta chain derives from a study of blood T cell repertoires in COVID-19. The V end was cut by 0 bases, the J end by 2 bases, with 8 bases between. Germline V lookup: CDR1 LNHNV, CDR2 YYDKDF (reference sequence). The CDR3 is made up of 15 amino acids. Those enrolled, adults aged about 18 to 89 years, came from 24 US areas. Participant-given clinical history determined each cohort assignment. TCRdb's table, derived via immunoSEQ multiplex PCR, lists solely in-frame clones and lacks some. The table lists around 320,000 clones, just under 90% of them singletons. The clonotype was recovered from a woman between 45 and 60 years old who had been exposed to COVID-19. The sample was PBMCs or T cells enriched from blood (not recorded which). J is TRBJ1-3 and V is TRBV15; unclear D gene. The CDR3 spells CATSRDLSAGNTIYF. The CDR3 DNA follows: TGTGCCACCAGCAGAGATTTGTCGGCTGGAAACACCATATATTTT.